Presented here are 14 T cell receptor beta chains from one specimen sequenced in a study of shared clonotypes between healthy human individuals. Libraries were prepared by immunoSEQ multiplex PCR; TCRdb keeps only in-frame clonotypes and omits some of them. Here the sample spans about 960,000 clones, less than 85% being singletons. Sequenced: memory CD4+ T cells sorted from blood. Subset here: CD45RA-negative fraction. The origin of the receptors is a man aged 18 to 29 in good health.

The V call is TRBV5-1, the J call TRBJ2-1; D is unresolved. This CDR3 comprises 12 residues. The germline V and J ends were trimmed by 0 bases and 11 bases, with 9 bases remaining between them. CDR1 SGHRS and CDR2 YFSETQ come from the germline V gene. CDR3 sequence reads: CASSLAQEKQFF. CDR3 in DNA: TGCGCCAGCAGCTTGGCCCAGGAAAAGCAGTTCTTC.

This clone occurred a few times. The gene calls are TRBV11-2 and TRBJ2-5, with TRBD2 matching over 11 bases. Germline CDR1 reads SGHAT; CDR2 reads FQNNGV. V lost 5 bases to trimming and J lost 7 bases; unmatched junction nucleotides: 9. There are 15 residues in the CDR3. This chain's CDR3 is CASSLGLAAERTQYF. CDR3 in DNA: TGTGCCAGCAGCCTGGGACTAGCGGCTGAGAGGACCCAGTACTTC. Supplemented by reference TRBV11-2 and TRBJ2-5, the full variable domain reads EAGVAQSPRYKIIEKRQSVAFWCNPISGHATLYWYQQILGQGPKLLIQFQNNGVVDDSQLPKDRFSAERLKGVDSTLKIQPAKLEDSAVYLCASSLGLAAERTQYFGPGTRLLVL.

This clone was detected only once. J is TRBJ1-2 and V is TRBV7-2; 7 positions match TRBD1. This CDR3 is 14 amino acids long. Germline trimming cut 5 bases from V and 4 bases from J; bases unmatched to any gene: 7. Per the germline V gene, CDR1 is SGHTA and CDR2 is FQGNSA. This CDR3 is CASSRNRGGYGYTF. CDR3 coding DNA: TGTGCCAGCAGCCGAAACAGGGGTGGCTATGGCTACACCTTC.

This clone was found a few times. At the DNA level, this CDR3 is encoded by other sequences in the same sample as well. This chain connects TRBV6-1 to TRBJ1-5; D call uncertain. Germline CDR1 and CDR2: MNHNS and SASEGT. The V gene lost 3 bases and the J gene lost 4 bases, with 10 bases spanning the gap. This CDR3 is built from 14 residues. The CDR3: CASSDSGSNQPQHF. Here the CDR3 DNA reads TGTGCCAGCAGTGATTCCGGGTCAAATCAGCCCCAGCATTTT.

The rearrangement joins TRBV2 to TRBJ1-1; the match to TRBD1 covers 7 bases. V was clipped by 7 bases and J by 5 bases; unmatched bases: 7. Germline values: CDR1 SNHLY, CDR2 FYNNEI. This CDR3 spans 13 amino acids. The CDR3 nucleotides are TGTGCCAGCATAATCGGCAGGGGGACTGAAGCTTTCTTT. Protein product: CASIIGRGTEAFF.

CDR3 DNA: TGTGCCTTAGAGTTGGGCAGCCTTTTGGGTTCACCCCTCCACTTT. Residues: CALELGSLLGSPLHF. The chain recombines TRBV30 with TRBJ1-6, with no clear D. The CDR3 is 15 amino acids. Germline loops: CDR1 GTSNPN, CDR2 SVGIG (reference sequence). The V end lost 7 bases, the J end lost 9 bases, and 22 bases lay between the germline ends.

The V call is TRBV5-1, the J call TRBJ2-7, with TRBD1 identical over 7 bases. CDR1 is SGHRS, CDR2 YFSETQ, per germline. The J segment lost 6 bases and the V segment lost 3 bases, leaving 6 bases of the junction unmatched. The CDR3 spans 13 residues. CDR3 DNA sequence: TGCGCCAGCAGCTCCTTAGACAGGGCCGAGCAGTACTTC. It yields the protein CASSSLDRAEQYF.

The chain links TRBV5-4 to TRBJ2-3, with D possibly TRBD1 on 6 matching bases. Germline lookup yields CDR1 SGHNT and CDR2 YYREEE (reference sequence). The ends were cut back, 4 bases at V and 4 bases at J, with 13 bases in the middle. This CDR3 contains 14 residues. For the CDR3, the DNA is TGTGCCAGCAGCCCAGACAGGTTCTCAGATACGCAGTATTTT. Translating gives CASSPDRFSDTQYF.

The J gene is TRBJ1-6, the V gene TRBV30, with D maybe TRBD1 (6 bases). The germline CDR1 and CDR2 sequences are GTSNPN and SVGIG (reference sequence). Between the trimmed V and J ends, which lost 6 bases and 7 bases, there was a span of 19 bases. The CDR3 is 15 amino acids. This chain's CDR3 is CACQFRGGSNSPLHF. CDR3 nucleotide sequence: TGTGCCTGCCAATTTAGGGGGGGCAGCAATTCACCCCTCCACTTT.

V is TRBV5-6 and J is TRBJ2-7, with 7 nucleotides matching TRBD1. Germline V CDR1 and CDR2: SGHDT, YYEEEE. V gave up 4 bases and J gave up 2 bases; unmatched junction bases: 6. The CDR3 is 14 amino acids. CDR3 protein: CASSNGQVAYEQYF. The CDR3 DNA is TGTGCCAGCAGCAACGGACAGGTTGCCTACGAGCAGTACTTC.

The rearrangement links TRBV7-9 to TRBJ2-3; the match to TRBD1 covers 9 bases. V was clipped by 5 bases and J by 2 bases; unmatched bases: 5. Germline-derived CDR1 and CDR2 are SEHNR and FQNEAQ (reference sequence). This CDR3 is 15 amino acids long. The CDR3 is CASSRDRADTDTQYF. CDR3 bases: TGTGCCAGCAGCCGGGACAGGGCAGACACAGATACGCAGTATTTT.

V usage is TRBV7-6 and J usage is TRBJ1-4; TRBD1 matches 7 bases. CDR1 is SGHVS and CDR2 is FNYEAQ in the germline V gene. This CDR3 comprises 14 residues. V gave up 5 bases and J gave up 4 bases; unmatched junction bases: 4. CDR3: CASSAGGFNEKLFF. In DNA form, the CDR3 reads TGTGCCAGCAGCGCAGGGGGTTTTAATGAAAAACTGTTTTTT.

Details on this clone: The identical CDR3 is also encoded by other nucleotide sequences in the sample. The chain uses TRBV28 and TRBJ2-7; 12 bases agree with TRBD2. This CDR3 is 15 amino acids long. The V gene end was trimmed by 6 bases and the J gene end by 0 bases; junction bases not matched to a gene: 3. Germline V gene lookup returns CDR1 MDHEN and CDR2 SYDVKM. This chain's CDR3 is CASSLAGGSSYEQYF. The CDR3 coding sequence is TGTGCCAGCAGCCTAGCGGGGGGGAGCTCCTACGAGCAGTACTTC.

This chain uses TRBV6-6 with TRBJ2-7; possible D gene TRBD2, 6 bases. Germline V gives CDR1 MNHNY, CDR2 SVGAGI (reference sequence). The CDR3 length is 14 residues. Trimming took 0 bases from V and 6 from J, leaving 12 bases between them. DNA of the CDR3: TGTGCCAGCAGTTACTCGCTACTAGCCGGCGAGCAGTACTTC. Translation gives CASSYSLLAGEQYF.